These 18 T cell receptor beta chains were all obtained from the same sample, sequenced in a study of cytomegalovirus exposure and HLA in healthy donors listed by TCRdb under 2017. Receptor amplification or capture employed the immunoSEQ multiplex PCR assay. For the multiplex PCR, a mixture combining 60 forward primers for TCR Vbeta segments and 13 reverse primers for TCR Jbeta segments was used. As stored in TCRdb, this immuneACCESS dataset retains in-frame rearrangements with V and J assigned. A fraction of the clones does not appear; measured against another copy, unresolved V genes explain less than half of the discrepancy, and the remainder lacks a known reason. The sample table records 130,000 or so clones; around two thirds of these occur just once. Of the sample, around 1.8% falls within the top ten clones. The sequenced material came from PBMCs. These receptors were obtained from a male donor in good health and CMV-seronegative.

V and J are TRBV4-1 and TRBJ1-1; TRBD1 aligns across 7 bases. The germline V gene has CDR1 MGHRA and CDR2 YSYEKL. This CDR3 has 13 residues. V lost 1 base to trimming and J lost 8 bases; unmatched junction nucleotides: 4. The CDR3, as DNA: TGCGCCAGCAGCCAAGGAACAGGGGTAGAAGCTTTCTTT. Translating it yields CASSQGTGVEAFF.

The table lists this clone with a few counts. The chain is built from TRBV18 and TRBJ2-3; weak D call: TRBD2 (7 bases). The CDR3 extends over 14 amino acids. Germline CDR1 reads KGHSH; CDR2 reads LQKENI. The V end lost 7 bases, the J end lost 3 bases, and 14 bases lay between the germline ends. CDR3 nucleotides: TGTGCCAGCTTGTGGGGGGGGCCGACAGATACGCAGTATTTT. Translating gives CASLWGGPTDTQYF.

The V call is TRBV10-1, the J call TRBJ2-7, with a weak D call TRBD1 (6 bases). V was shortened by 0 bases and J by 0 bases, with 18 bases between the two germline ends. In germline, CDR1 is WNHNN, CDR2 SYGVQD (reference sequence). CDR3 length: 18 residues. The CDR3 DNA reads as TGCGCCAGCAGTGAGTCGACGGCAGGGACAATTTCCTCCTACGAGCAGTACTTC. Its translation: CASSESTAGTISSYEQYF.

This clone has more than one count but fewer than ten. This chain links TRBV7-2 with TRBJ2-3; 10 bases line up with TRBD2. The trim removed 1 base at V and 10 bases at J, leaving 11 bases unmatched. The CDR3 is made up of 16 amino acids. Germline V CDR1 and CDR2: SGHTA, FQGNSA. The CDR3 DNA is TGTGCCAGCAGCTTAGAGTCGGGACTAGCGTCGGTGGCGCAGTATTTT. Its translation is CASSLESGLASVAQYF.

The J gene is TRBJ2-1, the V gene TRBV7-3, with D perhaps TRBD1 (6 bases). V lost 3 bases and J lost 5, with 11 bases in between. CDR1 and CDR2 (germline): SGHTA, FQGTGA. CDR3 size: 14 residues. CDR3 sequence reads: CASSFQAGDNEQFF. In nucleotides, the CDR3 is TGTGCCAGCAGCTTTCAGGCAGGGGACAATGAGCAGTTCTTC.

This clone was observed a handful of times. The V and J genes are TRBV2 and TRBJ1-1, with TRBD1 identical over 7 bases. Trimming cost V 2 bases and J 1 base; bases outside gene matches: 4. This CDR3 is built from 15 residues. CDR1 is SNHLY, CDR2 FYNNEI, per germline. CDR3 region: CASSERPGGNTEAFF. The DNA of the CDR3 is TGTGCCAGCAGTGAACGGCCAGGGGGGAACACTGAAGCTTTCTTT. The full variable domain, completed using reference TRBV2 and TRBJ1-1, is EPEVTQTPSHQVTQMGQEVILRCVPISNHLYFYWYRQILGQKVEFLVSFYNNEISEKSEIFDDQFSVERPDGSNFTLKIRSTKLEDSAMYFCASSERPGGNTEAFFGQGTRLTVV.

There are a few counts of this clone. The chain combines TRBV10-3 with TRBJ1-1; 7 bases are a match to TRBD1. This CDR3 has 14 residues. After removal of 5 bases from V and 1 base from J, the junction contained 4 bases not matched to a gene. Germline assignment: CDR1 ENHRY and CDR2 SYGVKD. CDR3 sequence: CAISRQGTNTEAFF. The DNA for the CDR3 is TGTGCCATCAGTCGACAGGGTACGAACACTGAAGCTTTCTTT.

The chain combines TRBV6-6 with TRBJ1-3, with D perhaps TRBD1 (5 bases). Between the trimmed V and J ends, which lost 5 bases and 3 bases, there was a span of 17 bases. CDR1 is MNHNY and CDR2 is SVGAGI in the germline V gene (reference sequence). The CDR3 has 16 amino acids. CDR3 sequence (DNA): TGTGCCAGCAGTCCCCGGGGGGGTTGGGTTGGAAACACCATATATTTT. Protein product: CASSPRGGWVGNTIYF.

In nucleotides, the CDR3 is TGTGCCAGCACCGAGGGGGGGCTTTCTCCTGAAGCTTTCTTT. It yields the protein CASTEGGLSPEAFF. The rearrangement joins TRBV6-4 to TRBJ1-1, with D tentatively TRBD1 (6 bases). With 7 bases removed from V and 6 bases from J, the gap between germline ends came to 18 bases. CDR3 length: 14 residues. Germline CDR1 MRHNA, CDR2 SNTAGT.

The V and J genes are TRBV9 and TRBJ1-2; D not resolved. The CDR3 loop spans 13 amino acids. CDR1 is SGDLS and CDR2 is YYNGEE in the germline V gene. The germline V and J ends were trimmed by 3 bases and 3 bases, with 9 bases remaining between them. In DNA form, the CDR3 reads TGTGCCAGCAGCGCGGGAACCCACTATGGCTACACCTTC. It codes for CASSAGTHYGYTF.

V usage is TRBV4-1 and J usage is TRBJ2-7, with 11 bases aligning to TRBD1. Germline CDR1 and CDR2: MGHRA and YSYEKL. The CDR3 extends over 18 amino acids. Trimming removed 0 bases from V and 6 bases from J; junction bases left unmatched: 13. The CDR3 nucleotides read TGCGCCAGCAGCCAAGATCAAGGGACAGGGGGGTTCTTCGTCGAGCAGTACTTC. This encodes CASSQDQGTGGFFVEQYF.

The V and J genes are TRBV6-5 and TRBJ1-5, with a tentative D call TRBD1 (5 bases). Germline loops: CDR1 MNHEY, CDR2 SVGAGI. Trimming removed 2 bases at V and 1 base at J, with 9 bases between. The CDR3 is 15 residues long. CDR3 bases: TGTGCCAGCAGTTACGGGGCAGGGAGCAATCAGCCCCAGCATTTT. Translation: CASSYGAGSNQPQHF.

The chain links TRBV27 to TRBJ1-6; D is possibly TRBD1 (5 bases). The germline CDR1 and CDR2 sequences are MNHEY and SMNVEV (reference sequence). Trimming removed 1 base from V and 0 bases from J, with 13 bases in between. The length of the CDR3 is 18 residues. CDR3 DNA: TGTGCCAGCAGTTTATATTTAGGGGTGAGCTCCTATAATTCACCCCTCCACTTT. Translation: CASSLYLGVSSYNSPLHF.

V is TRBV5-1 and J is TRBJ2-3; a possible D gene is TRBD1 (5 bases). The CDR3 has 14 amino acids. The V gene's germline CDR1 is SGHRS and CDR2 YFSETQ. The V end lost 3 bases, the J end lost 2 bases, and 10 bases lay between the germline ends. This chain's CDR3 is CASSSGANTDTQYF. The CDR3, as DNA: TGCGCCAGCAGCTCTGGGGCCAACACAGATACGCAGTATTTT.

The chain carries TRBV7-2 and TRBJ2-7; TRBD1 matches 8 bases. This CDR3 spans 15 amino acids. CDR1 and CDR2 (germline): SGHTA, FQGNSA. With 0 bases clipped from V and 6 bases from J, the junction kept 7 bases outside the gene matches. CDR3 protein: CASSLAIQGAGEQYF. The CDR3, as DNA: TGTGCCAGCAGCTTAGCGATCCAGGGGGCTGGCGAGCAGTACTTC.

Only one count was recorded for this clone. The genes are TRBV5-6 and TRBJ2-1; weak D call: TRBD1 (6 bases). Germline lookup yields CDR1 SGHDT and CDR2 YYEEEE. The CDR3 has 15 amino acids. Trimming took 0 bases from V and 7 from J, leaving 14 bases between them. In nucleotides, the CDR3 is TGTGCCAGCAGCTTGGGCCCCCGGCAGGGGAATGAGCAGTTCTTC. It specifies CASSLGPRQGNEQFF. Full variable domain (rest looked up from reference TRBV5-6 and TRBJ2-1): DAGVTQSPTHLIKTRGQQVTLRCSPKSGHDTVSWYQQALGQGPQFIFQYYEEEERQRGNFPDRFSGHQFPNYSSELNVNALLLGDSALYLCASSLGPRQGNEQFFGPGTRLTVL.

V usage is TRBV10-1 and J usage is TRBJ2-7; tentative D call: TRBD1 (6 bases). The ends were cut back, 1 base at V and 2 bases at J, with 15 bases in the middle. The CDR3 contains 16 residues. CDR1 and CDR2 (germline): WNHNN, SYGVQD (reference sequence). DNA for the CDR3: TGCGCCAGCAGTGAGTGGGTAGGGGGATACCCCTACGAGCAGTACTTC. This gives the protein CASSEWVGGYPYEQYF.

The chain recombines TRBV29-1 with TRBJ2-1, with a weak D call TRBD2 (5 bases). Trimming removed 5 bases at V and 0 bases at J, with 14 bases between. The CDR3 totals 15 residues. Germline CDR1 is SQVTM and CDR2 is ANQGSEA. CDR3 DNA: TGCAGCGTTTTCCGGGGTCCGACCTCCTACAATGAGCAGTTCTTC. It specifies CSVFRGPTSYNEQFF.